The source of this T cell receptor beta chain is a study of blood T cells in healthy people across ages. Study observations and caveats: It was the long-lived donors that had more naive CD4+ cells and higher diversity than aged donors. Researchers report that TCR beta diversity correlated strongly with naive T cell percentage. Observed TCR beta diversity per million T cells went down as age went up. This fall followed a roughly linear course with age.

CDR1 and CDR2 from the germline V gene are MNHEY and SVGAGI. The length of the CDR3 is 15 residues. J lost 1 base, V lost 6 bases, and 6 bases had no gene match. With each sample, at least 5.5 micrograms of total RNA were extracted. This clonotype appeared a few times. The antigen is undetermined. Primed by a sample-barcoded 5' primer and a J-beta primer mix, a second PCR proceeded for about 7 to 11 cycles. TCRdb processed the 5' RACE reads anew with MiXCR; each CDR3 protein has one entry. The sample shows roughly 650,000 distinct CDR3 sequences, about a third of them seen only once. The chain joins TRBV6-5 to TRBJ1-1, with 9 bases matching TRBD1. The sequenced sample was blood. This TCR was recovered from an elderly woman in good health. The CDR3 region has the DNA TGTGCCAGCAGCAAACAGGGGGCCGCGAACACTGAAGCTTTCTTT. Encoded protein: CASSKQGAANTEAFF.